This TCR beta chain was obtained from a study of T-cell memory formation after mild COVID-19. Study-wide results and caveats: Prior to infection, memory already included some responding clones, suggesting cross-reactive memory joined.

This clonotype has a count of ten or more. The antigen remains unidentified. This CDR3 contains 14 residues. Germline V CDR1 and CDR2: ENHRY, SYGVKD. A single record per CDR3 protein comes from TCRdb applying MiXCR to the 5' RACE reads. The sample gives about 130,000 distinct CDR3 sequences, under 30% of which show up once; less than 25% is in the top ten. This rearrangement joins TRBV10-3 to TRBJ2-1; D remains ambiguous. The specimen sequenced was PBMCs or a T cell subset sorted from them (not recorded which). This sequence was found in an adult woman who had mild COVID-19 (a few samples of this study predate the infection). Cell type and time point are not known. The CDR3 nucleotides read TGTACCACCGAAGACGCACCCGCTGGCAATGAGCAGTTCTTC. It encodes CTTEDAPAGNEQFF.